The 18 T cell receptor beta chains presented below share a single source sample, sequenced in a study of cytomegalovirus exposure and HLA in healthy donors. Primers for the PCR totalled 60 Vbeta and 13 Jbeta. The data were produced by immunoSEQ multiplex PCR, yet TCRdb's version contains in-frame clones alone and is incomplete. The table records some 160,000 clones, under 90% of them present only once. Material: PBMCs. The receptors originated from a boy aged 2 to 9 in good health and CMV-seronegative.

The CDR3 DNA reads TGTGCCAGCAGCTTAACCCCTCGGGACTCTGGGGCCAACGTCCTGACTTTC. It translates to CASSLTPRDSGANVLTF. This chain uses TRBV7-2 with TRBJ2-6; D might be TRBD2 (5 bases). This CDR3 contains 17 residues. The germline V gene has CDR1 SGHTA and CDR2 FQGNSA. V was pared by 2 bases and J by 0 bases, with 11 bases between. The full variable domain, with the rest looked up from reference TRBV7-2 and TRBJ2-6, is GAGVSQSPSNKVTEKGKDVELRCDPISGHTALYWYRQSLGQGLEFLIYFQGNSAPDKSGLPSDRFSAERTGGSVSTLTIQRTQQEDSAVYLCASSLTPRDSGANVLTFGAGSRLTVL.

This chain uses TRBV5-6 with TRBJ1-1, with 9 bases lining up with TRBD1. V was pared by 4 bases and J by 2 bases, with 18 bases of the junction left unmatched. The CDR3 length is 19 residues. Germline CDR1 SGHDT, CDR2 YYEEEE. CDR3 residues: CASSLEVPQGAEENTEAFF. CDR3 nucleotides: TGTGCCAGCAGCCTAGAAGTTCCACAGGGGGCCGAGGAAAACACTGAAGCTTTCTTT.

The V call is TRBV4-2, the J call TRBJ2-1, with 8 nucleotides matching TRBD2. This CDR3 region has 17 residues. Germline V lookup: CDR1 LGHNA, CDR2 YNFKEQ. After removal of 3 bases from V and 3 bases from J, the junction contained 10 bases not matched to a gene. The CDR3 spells CASSHAPAGDIYNEQFF. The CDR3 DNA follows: TGTGCCAGCAGCCATGCCCCAGCGGGGGACATCTACAATGAGCAGTTCTTC.

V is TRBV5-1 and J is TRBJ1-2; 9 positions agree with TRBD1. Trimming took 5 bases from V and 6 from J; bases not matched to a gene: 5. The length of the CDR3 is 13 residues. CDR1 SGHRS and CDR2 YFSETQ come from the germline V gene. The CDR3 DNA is TGCGCCAGCAGTCGGACAGGGGCGGATGGCTACACCTTC. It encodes CASSRTGADGYTF.

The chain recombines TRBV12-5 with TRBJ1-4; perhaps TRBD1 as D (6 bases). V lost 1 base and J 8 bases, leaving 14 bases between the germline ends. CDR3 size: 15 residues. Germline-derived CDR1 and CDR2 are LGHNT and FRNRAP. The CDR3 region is CASGLGLGAREKLFF. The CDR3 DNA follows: TGTGCTAGTGGTTTGGGGTTGGGGGCCAGGGAAAAACTGTTTTTT. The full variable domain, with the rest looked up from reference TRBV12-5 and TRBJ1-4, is DARVTQTPRHKVTEMGQEVTMRCQPILGHNTVFWYRQTMMQGLELLAYFRNRAPLDDSGMPKDRFSAEMPDATLATLKIQPSEPRDSAVYFCASGLGLGAREKLFFGSGTQLSVL.

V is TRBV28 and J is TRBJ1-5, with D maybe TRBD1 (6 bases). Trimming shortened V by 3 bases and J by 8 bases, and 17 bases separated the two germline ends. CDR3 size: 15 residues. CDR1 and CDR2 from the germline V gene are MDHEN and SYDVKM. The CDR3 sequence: CASSLGGAGVKPQHF. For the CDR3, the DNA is TGTGCCAGCAGTTTGGGGGGCGCGGGGGTAAAGCCCCAGCATTTT.

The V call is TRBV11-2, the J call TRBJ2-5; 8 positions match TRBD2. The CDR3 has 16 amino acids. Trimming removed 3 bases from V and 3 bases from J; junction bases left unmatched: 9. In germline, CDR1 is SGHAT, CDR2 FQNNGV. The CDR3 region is CASSFHSGGQEETQYF. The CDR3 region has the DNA TGTGCCAGCAGCTTTCACAGCGGGGGTCAAGAAGAGACCCAGTACTTC.

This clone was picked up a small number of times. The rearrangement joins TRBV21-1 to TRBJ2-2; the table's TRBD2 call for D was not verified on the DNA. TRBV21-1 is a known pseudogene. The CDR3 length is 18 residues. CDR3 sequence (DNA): TGTGCCAGCAGCAAAGGAAAAGGGAGGCAGGAAAGCACCGGGGAGCTGTTTTTT. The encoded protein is CASSKGKGRQESTGELFF.

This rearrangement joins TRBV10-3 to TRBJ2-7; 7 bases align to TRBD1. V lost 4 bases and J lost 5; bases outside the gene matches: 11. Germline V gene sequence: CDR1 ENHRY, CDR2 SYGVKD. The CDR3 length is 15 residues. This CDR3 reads CAISASTGQSHEQYF. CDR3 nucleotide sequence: TGTGCCATCAGTGCCTCGACAGGGCAGTCCCACGAGCAGTACTTC.

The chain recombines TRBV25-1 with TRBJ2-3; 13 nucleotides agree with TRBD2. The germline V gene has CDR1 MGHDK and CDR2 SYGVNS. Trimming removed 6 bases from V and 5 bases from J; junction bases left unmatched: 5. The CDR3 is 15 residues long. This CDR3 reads CASRTSGRVVDTQYF. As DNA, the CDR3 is TGTGCCAGCAGAACTAGCGGGAGGGTGGTAGATACGCAGTATTTT.

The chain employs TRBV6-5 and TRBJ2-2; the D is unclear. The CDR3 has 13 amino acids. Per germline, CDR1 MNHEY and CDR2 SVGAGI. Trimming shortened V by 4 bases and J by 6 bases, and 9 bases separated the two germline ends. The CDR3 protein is CASSSRLPGELFF. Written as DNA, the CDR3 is TGTGCCAGCAGTTCACGACTGCCCGGGGAGCTGTTTTTT.

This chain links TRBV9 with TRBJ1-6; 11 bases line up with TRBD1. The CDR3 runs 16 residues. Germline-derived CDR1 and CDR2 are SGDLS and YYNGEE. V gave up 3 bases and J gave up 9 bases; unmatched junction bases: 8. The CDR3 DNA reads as TGTGCCAGCAGCGAGGGGGACAGGGGGTCAGGTTCACCCCTCCACTTT. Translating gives CASSEGDRGSGSPLHF.

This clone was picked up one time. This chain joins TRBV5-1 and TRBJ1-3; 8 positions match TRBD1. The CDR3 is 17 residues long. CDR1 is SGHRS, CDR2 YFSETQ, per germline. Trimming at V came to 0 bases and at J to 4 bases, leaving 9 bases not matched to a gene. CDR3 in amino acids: CASSLAPTTGGGNTIYF. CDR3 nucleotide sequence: TGCGCCAGCAGCTTGGCTCCCACCACAGGGGGAGGAAACACCATATATTTT.

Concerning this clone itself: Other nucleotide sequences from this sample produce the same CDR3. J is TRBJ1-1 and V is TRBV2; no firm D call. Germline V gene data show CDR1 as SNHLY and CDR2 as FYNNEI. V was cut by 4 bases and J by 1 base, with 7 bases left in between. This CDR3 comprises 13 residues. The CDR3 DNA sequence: TGTGCCAGCAGTGTGGAGGGGAACACTGAAGCTTTCTTT. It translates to CASSVEGNTEAFF.

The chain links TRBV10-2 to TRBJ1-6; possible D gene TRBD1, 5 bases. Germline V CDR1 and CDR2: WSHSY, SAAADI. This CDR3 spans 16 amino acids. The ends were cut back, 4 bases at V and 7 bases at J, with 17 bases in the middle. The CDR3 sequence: CASSVLGGAANSPLHF. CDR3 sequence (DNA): TGCGCCAGCAGTGTACTGGGCGGGGCCGCGAATTCACCCCTCCACTTT.

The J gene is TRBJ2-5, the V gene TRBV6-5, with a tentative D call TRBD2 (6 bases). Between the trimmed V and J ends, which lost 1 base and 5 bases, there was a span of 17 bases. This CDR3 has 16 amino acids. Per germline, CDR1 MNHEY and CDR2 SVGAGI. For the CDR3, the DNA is TGTGCCAGCAGTTACTTCGGGACTCGAGGTGGGGAGACCCAGTACTTC. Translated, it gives CASSYFGTRGGETQYF.

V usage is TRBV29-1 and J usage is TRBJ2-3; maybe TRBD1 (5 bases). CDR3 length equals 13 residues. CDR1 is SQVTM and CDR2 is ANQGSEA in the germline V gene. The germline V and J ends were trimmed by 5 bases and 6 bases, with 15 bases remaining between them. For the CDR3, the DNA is TGCAGCGTTATTGGGCAGGGCGCCGATACGCAGTATTTT. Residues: CSVIGQGADTQYF.

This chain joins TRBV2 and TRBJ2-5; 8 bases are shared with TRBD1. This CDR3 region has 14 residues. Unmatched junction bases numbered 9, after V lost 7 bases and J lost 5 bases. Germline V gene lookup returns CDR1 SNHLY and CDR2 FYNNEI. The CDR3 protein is CASTLTGGRETQYF. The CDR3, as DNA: TGTGCCAGCACTCTAACAGGGGGTCGGGAGACCCAGTACTTC.